The 10 T cell receptor beta chains below come from one sample, sequenced in a study of T cell responses to AZD1222 COVID-19 vaccine. Assay used: immunoSEQ multiplex PCR; TCRdb lists only in-frame clones, some missing. The sample records some 130,000 clones, roughly 90% being singletons. The source was peripheral blood, collected 28 days after the second AZD1222 dose. Source of these receptors: an adult who received the AZD1222 COVID-19 vaccine.

CDR3 bases: TGTGCCAGCAGTCGAACCTACGAGCAGTACTTC. This translates into CASSRTYEQYF. This chain links TRBV28 with TRBJ2-7; no firm D call. The CDR3 extends over 11 amino acids. Germline V gene data show CDR1 as MDHEN and CDR2 as SYDVKM. V was cut by 5 bases and J by 2 bases, with 4 bases left in between.

This clone occurred a few times. The chain links TRBV9 to TRBJ1-2, with D unresolved. The CDR3 is 14 residues long. CDR1 is SGDLS and CDR2 is YYNGEE in the germline V gene. V lost 5 bases to trimming and J lost 6 bases, with 17 bases between them. CDR3 sequence reads: CASSLDGHTDGYTF. For the CDR3, the DNA is TGTGCCAGCAGTCTGGACGGGCATACCGATGGCTACACCTTC.

This chain links TRBV9 with TRBJ2-1, with TRBD2 matching over 8 bases. Germline assignment: CDR1 SGDLS and CDR2 YYNGEE. V gave up 0 bases and J gave up 4 bases; unmatched junction bases: 6. The CDR3 has 16 amino acids. The CDR3 protein is CASSVAAGVGYNEQFF. DNA of the CDR3: TGTGCCAGCAGCGTAGCAGCGGGAGTTGGTTACAATGAGCAGTTCTTC.

The genes are TRBV2 and TRBJ1-2, with 7 bases matching TRBD1. V shed 5 bases and J 8 bases; nucleotides not matched to a gene: 11. Germline V gene sequence: CDR1 SNHLY, CDR2 FYNNEI. The length of the CDR3 is 14 residues. CDR3 nucleotides: TGTGCCAGCAGTAGAGAGACAGGGATGGAGGGCTACACCTTC. Translation: CASSRETGMEGYTF.

CDR3 protein: CSVRTSPYEQYF. In DNA, the CDR3 is TGCAGCGTAAGGACTAGCCCCTACGAGCAGTACTTC. V is TRBV29-1 and J is TRBJ2-7; 8 bases match TRBD2. The V and J ends lost 6 bases and 2 bases, in that order; junction bases with no gene match: 3. The germline gives CDR1 SQVTM, CDR2 ANQGSEA. This CDR3 has 12 residues.

The chain combines TRBV19 with TRBJ1-5; D is ambiguous. Trimming shortened V by 3 bases and J by 2 bases, and 11 bases separated the two germline ends. Germline V gives CDR1 LNHDA, CDR2 SQIVND (reference sequence). The CDR3 is 15 residues long. CDR3 bases: TGTGCCAGTAGTATGAAGGGTCAGGGCAATCAGCCCCAGCATTTT. The encoded protein is CASSMKGQGNQPQHF.

The chain has TRBV5-1 and TRBJ2-7, with 8 bases identical to TRBD1. This CDR3 contains 16 residues. Germline V CDR1 and CDR2: SGHRS, YFSETQ. Trimming removed 0 bases from V and 5 bases from J; junction bases left unmatched: 10. CDR3 nucleotide sequence: TGCGCCAGCAGCTTGGGCACAGGGGGAGGTTCCAACGAGCAGTACTTC. Its translation is CASSLGTGGGSNEQYF.

The rearrangement uses TRBV12-2 and TRBJ1-1. TRBV12-2 is labeled a pseudogene. This CDR3 comprises 10 residues. The CDR3 sequence: CASRSTGVFF. The CDR3 DNA follows: TGTGCAAGTCGCTCCACGGGTGTTTTCTTT.

V is TRBV18 and J is TRBJ2-3, with 13 bases that match TRBD2. Trimming removed 1 base from V and 0 bases from J; junction bases left unmatched: 4. Germline values: CDR1 KGHSH, CDR2 LQKENI. The CDR3 length is 18 residues. The CDR3 loop is CASSPLGTSGTSTDTQYF. In DNA, the CDR3 is TGTGCCAGCTCACCACTTGGGACTAGCGGGACCAGCACAGATACGCAGTATTTT.

V usage is TRBV29-1 and J usage is TRBJ2-3, with a possible D match to TRBD2 (5 bases). Germline V gene lookup returns CDR1 SQVTM and CDR2 ANQGSEA. The CDR3 extends over 13 amino acids. The V end lost 4 bases, the J end lost 3 bases, and 11 bases lay between the germline ends. CDR3 region: CSVVPGGTDTQYF. The CDR3 DNA reads TGCAGCGTTGTTCCCGGAGGTACAGATACGCAGTATTTT.